Listed below are T cell receptor beta chains from one sample, sequenced in a study of human T cells and chemical hapten exposure. One entry per CDR3 protein results from TCRdb running MiXCR on the RACE reads. The top ten hold approximately 9.7% of the sample, which has tens of thousands of distinct CDR3 sequences, 8.5% to 10% seen once. The sequencing used whole blood, collected in connection with sensitization to the hapten diphenylcyclopropenone (DPC). The receptor set was obtained from a woman aged 25 to 39 with alopecia areata. Some clones in this sample may be carry-over from other donors' samples. The CDR3 runs from the conserved cysteine through the conserved F or W. The D gene is left open where the match is weak. Where a row states a size, it is once, few, many or the class of an expanded clone; other rows omit it.

V	J	size	D	CDR3	DNA
TRBV30	TRBJ1-5	NA	TRBD1	CAWSVRGVSNQPQHF	TGTGCCTGGAGTGTCAGGGGGGTTAGCAATCAGCCCCAGCATTTT
TRBV7-2	TRBJ2-7	few	NA	CASSSLYEQYF	TGTGCCAGCAGCTCTCTCTACGAGCAGTACTTC
TRBV5-4	TRBJ1-5	few	TRBD1	CASSSGGTGDSNQPQHF	TGTGCCAGCAGCTCTGGAGGGACAGGGGATAGCAATCAGCCCCAGCATTTT
TRBV7-3	TRBJ1-1	NA	NA	CASSDGTNTEAFF	TGTGCCAGCAGCGATGGCACGAACACTGAAGCTTTCTTT
TRBV5-4	TRBJ2-2	NA	NA	CASSSRGTGELFF	TGTGCCAGCAGCTCGCGGGGTACCGGGGAGCTGTTTTTT
TRBV6-1	TRBJ1-6	NA	TRBD1	CASRPTGEYSPLHF	TGTGCCAGCAGACCAACAGGGGAGTATTCACCCCTCCACTTT
TRBV2	TRBJ2-1	few	TRBD1	CASSDPGGTGSSSYNEQFF	TGTGCCAGCAGTGATCCAGGGGGGACAGGGTCCAGCTCCTACAATGAGCAGTTCTTC
TRBV5-1	TRBJ2-2	NA	TRBD2	CASSSGLGRGELFF	TGCGCCAGCAGCTCCGGACTAGGCCGGGGGGAGCTGTTTTTT
TRBV12-3/TRBV12-4	TRBJ2-7	few	NA	CASSPFAAPAYEQYF	TGTGCCAGCAGTCCGTTCGCGGCCCCCGCCTACGAGCAGTACTTC
TRBV9	TRBJ2-5	few	NA	CASSVSRESLQETQYF	TGTGCCAGCAGCGTCAGTAGAGAGTCCCTCCAAGAGACCCAGTACTTC
TRBV20-1	TRBJ2-7	many	TRBD2	CSARDISGGPYEQYF	TGCAGTGCTAGAGATATTAGCGGGGGGCCCTACGAGCAGTACTTC
TRBV6-1	TRBJ2-3	NA	NA	CASSWVGITDTQYF	TGTGCCAGCAGTTGGGTAGGGATCACAGATACGCAGTATTTT
TRBV12-3/TRBV12-4	TRBJ2-3	many	TRBD2	CASSFSISGGATDTQYF	TGTGCCAGCAGTTTCTCAATAAGCGGGGGGGCAACAGATACGCAGTATTTT